The entry below gives a single T cell receptor beta chain sequence along with its context. The data were taken from a study of blood T cell repertoires in COVID-19. Per the authors' pipeline: Counts of nucleated cells, estimated from reference gene primer amplification, were obtained. Data came from immunoSEQ multiplex PCR; TCRdb stores just in-frame clones and leaves some out. From that table come the V and J calls and clone size; the DNA was used to work out D and trimming. The sample has 130,000 to 150,000 clones; 81% are singletons. This clonotype was obtained from a human donor in a cohort sampled during active COVID-19. Input material: peripheral blood.

CDR3 residues: CASSYGGSLEQYF. CDR3 bases: TGTGCCAGCAGTTACGGCGGGAGTCTGGAGCAGTACTTC. V is TRBV6-2 or TRBV6-3 and J is TRBJ2-7, with TRBD2 identical over 7 bases. The CDR3 has 13 residues. The germline V gene encodes CDR1 MNHEY and CDR2 SVGEGT. V was pared by 2 bases and J by 7 bases, with 5 bases of the junction left unmatched.